This T cell receptor (beta chain) was observed in a study of T cells in Graves' hyperthyroidism and ophthalmopathy. The study, taken as a whole, reports: Using 13 V-J features, a model discriminated ophthalmopathy from stable hyperthyroidism. Also found in blood were most expanded thyroid clonotypes above 0.001. The model made its ophthalmopathy prediction, and onset followed a median approximately 6 months later.

The investigators amplified TCR beta CDR3 regions from RNA transcripts. In the first-round RT-PCR of the TCR CDR3, the HTBI primer set was used. TCRdb reanalysed the multiplex PCR reads using MiXCR and keeps one entry per CDR3 protein. The sample lists more than 550,000 distinct CDR3 sequences; 18% were seen once. On this clonotype: Its cognate antigen is unknown. The junction does not match germline at one end; this may be a read error.

Patients showing uncontrolled infection, other autoimmune disease, pregnancy or lactation were ineligible. CDR1 is MNHEY and CDR2 is SMNVEV in the germline V gene (reference sequence). This CDR3 has 14 amino acids. The J gene is TRBJ2-7, the V gene TRBV27; D is perhaps TRBD2 (7 bases). This TCR came from a woman aged 50 to 65 with Graves' hyperthyroidism that later progressed to Graves' ophthalmopathy. Input material: blood. The CDR3, as DNA: TGTGTCAGCAGTTTGGGGGGGGCGAGAAACGAGCAGTACTTC. Amino acid sequence: CVSSLGGARNEQYF.